These 32 T cell receptor beta chains were all obtained from the same sample, sequenced in a study of response to subunit inactivated influenza vaccine. TCRdb independently ran MiXCR on the RT-PCR reads; one entry per CDR3 protein. The sample records over 650,000 distinct CDR3 sequences, roughly 18% being singletons. The source was PBMCs from blood, collected about 5 days after vaccination. The source is a man in his fifties who received an inactivated influenza vaccine.

This sequence joins TRBV15 and TRBJ2-7, with TRBD2 matching 10 bases. Germline V gene lookup returns CDR1 LNHNV and CDR2 YYDKDF (reference sequence). V shed 0 bases, J shed 3 bases, and the junction held 5 bases outside the gene matches. The CDR3 contains 16 residues. In DNA form, the CDR3 reads TGTGCCACCAGCAGAGATTGGGCTAGCGGGAGCTACGAGCAGTACTTC. Translation: CATSRDWASGSYEQYF. Combining the CDR3 with reference TRBV15 and TRBJ2-7 gives the whole variable domain DAMVIQNPRYQVTQFGKPVTLSCSQTLNHNVMYWYQQKSSQAPKLLFHYYDKDFNNEADTPDNFQSRRPNTSFCFLDIRSPGLGDTAMYLCATSRDWASGSYEQYFGPGTRLTVT.

The chain links TRBV27 to TRBJ2-7, with 9 bases identical to TRBD2. Germline CDR1 MNHEY, CDR2 SMNVEV (reference sequence). The CDR3 length is 16 residues. J gave up 3 bases and V 0 bases, and 6 bases lay outside the gene matches. The CDR3 protein is CASSLSSSGGLYEQYF. CDR3 DNA: TGTGCCAGCAGTTTATCGAGTAGCGGGGGCCTCTACGAGCAGTACTTC.

The gene calls are TRBV20-1 and TRBJ1-4, with D perhaps TRBD1 (5 bases). V was trimmed by 8 bases and J by 4 bases, leaving 23 bases between them. CDR3 size: 16 residues. The germline V gene encodes CDR1 DFQATT and CDR2 SNEGSKA (reference sequence). This CDR3 reads CSSPGGYHALNEKLFF. For the CDR3, the DNA is TGCAGTTCTCCCGGGGGATACCACGCCCTTAATGAAAAACTGTTTTTT.

This clonotype has only a few counts. This chain uses TRBV7-6 with TRBJ1-6; no clear D gene. The germline V and J ends were trimmed by 8 bases and 10 bases, with 15 bases remaining between them. Germline values: CDR1 SGHVS, CDR2 FNYEAQ. This CDR3 comprises 13 residues. The CDR3 DNA reads TGTGCCAGCCAGGACGGGGAGAGGTCACCCCTCCACTTT. This codes for CASQDGERSPLHF.

This clonotype was counted many times. The chain joins TRBV27 to TRBJ2-1, with TRBD1 matching 8 bases. V lost 6 bases to trimming and J lost 4 bases; unmatched junction nucleotides: 5. The CDR3 has 14 amino acids. Per germline, CDR1 MNHEY and CDR2 SMNVEV (reference sequence). CDR3 in DNA: TGTGCCAGCAGCCGGACAGGGAGTTACAATGAGCAGTTCTTC. Protein product: CASSRTGSYNEQFF.

The V gene is TRBV4-2, the J gene TRBJ2-3; tentatively, D is TRBD2 (5 bases). Germline-derived CDR1 and CDR2 are LGHNA and YNFKEQ. Trimming stripped 0 bases from V and 1 base from J, with 11 bases between. The CDR3 spans 16 residues. CDR3 DNA sequence: TGTGCCAGCAGCCAAGAGCGGGCGGCGGGCACAGATACGCAGTATTTT. Its protein product is CASSQERAAGTDTQYF.

This clonotype was seen at least ten times. The chain uses TRBV4-2 and TRBJ1-4; D is perhaps TRBD1 (6 bases). Trimming shortened V by 4 bases and J by 7 bases, and 16 bases separated the two germline ends. This CDR3 is 15 amino acids long. Per germline, CDR1 LGHNA and CDR2 YNFKEQ. The DNA of the CDR3 is TGTGCCAGCAGCCCTGGGGACGGAGGGGGTGAAAAACTGTTTTTT. Encoded protein: CASSPGDGGGEKLFF.

The chain uses TRBV27 and TRBJ2-5; D possibly matches TRBD1 or TRBD2 (5 bases each). V lost 1 base, J lost 9 bases, and 21 bases lay in between. The CDR3 contains 16 residues. CDR1 and CDR2 (germline): MNHEY, SMNVEV (reference sequence). This CDR3 reads CASSLWVMGLAKAQYF. The CDR3, as DNA: TGTGCCAGCAGTTTATGGGTGATGGGGCTAGCCAAGGCCCAGTACTTC.

This clonotype was observed many times. The chain carries TRBV5-6 and TRBJ2-3; the match to TRBD2 covers 10 bases. CDR3 size: 17 residues. V shed 1 base and J 4 bases; nucleotides not matched to a gene: 9. Germline loops: CDR1 SGHDT, CDR2 YYEEEE. The CDR3 DNA sequence: TGTGCCAGCAGCTTGCTCGGAGCGGGAGGGCCCTCAGATACGCAGTATTTT. It is translated as CASSLLGAGGPSDTQYF.

The V and J genes are TRBV5-6 and TRBJ2-1; D gene unclear. Germline CDR1 reads SGHDT; CDR2 reads YYEEEE. Trimming removed 5 bases at V and 7 bases at J, with 13 bases between. This CDR3 has 13 residues. CDR3 bases: TGTGCCAGCAGGGGTGGCCTATGGAATGAGCAGTTCTTC. This codes for CASRGGLWNEQFF.

This clonotype was observed a handful of times. V gene TRBV20-1 combines with J gene TRBJ2-7; D gene uncertain. Germline V gene data show CDR1 as DFQATT and CDR2 as SNEGSKA (reference sequence). The V end lost 0 bases, the J end lost 5 bases, and 14 bases lay between the germline ends. The CDR3 is 14 residues long. The CDR3 DNA sequence: TGCAGTGCTAGAGATCAAACAAAAGGCGACGAGCAGTACTTC. This encodes CSARDQTKGDEQYF.

The chain uses TRBV6-5 and TRBJ1-4; 8 nucleotides align to TRBD1. This CDR3 contains 15 residues. V gave up 5 bases and J gave up 7 bases; unmatched junction bases: 9. The V gene's germline CDR1 is MNHEY and CDR2 SVGAGI. CDR3 DNA: TGTGCCAGCAGTATCGACAGGGGTGTAGTTGAAAAACTGTTTTTT. It codes for CASSIDRGVVEKLFF.

This clonotype was found a few times. V and J are TRBV24-1 and TRBJ2-3; TRBD2 agrees at 8 bases. Trimming took 3 bases from V and 0 from J; bases not matched to a gene: 10. This CDR3 has 18 amino acids. Germline V gives CDR1 KGHDR, CDR2 SFDVKD. CDR3 coding DNA: TGTGCCACCAGTGATACCGATTCGGGGGGGCTCAGCACAGATACGCAGTATTTT. Its translation: CATSDTDSGGLSTDTQYF.

This clonotype was seen at least ten times. The chain couples TRBV5-4 to TRBJ2-7; D call uncertain. There are 20 residues in the CDR3. The V gene lost 1 base and the J gene lost 1 base, with 27 bases spanning the gap. Germline lookup yields CDR1 SGHNT and CDR2 YYREEE (reference sequence). The CDR3 is CASSLRPQISEYRTSYEQYF. CDR3 coding DNA: TGTGCCAGCAGCTTGAGACCCCAAATCTCAGAGTACAGAACGTCCTACGAGCAGTACTTC.

This chain connects TRBV11-2 to TRBJ2-3; D gene ambiguous. From germline, CDR1 is SGHAT and CDR2 FQNNGV. The CDR3 contains 13 residues. V was shortened by 3 bases and J by 6 bases, with 10 bases between the two germline ends. This CDR3 reads CASSFQAKDTQYF. CDR3 nucleotides: TGTGCCAGCAGCTTCCAAGCTAAGGATACGCAGTATTTT.

This clonotype was detected only a few times. The gene calls are TRBV20-1 and TRBJ2-5, with D possibly TRBD1 on 7 matching bases. The CDR3 contains 18 residues. Germline CDR1 and CDR2: DFQATT and SNEGSKA (reference sequence). With 4 bases removed from V and 5 bases from J, the gap between germline ends came to 29 bases. The CDR3 region is CSATVRGATDAGWETQYF. CDR3 sequence (DNA): TGCAGTGCTACCGTCAGGGGGGCGACCGACGCTGGGTGGGAGACCCAGTACTTC.

This clonotype was seen only a few times. The chain carries TRBV12-3 or TRBV12-4 and TRBJ1-1; maybe TRBD1 (6 bases). The V gene lost 6 bases and the J gene lost 4 bases, with 15 bases spanning the gap. The CDR3 is 14 amino acids. The CDR3 loop reads CASRLFGGRTEAFF. In DNA, the CDR3 is TGTGCCAGCAGGCTATTCGGGGGGCGCACTGAAGCTTTCTTT.

This clonotype was found a few times. In DNA form, the CDR3 reads TGTGCCTGGAACGTGTGGGGGGAAAAACTGTTTTTT. This codes for CAWNVWGEKLFF. The chain combines TRBV30 with TRBJ1-4; tentative D call: TRBD1 (5 bases). The germline CDR1 and CDR2 sequences are GTSNPN and SVGIG (reference sequence). CDR3 length equals 12 residues. The V end lost 4 bases, the J end lost 8 bases, and 11 bases lay between the germline ends. The whole variable domain, filled in from reference TRBV30 and TRBJ1-4, reads SQTIHQWPATLVQPVGSPLSLECTVEGTSNPNLYWYRQAAGRGLQLLFYSVGIGQISSEVPQNLSASRPQDRQFILSSKKLLLSDSGFYLCAWNVWGEKLFFGSGTQLSVL.

This clonotype came up a few times. The J gene is TRBJ2-3, the V gene TRBV7-9; 11 positions agree with TRBD2. V lost 5 bases, J lost 0 bases, and 4 bases stayed unmatched. Per germline, CDR1 SEHNR and CDR2 FQNEAQ (reference sequence). The CDR3 is 16 amino acids. CDR3 in DNA: TGTGCCAGCAGCACGGGACTAGCGGACAGCACAGATACGCAGTATTTT. It codes for CASSTGLADSTDTQYF.

This clonotype appeared many times. The chain combines TRBV9 with TRBJ2-7, with TRBD2 matching over 11 bases. Trimming took 1 base from V and 7 from J; bases not matched to a gene: 10. The CDR3 contains 16 residues. The germline CDR1 and CDR2 sequences are SGDLS and YYNGEE. CDR3 protein: CASSVSVAGGPDEQYF. CDR3 bases: TGTGCCAGCAGCGTATCAGTAGCGGGAGGGCCGGATGAGCAGTACTTC.

The V and J genes are TRBV7-2 and TRBJ2-3; either TRBD1 or TRBD2 may supply D (5 bases each). CDR1 SGHTA and CDR2 FQGNSA come from the germline V gene. V was pared by 6 bases and J by 6 bases, with 19 bases between. CDR3 length: 15 residues. DNA for the CDR3: TGTGCCAGCAGTACCTCCGGGACGACATGGGATACGCAGTATTTT. Its protein product is CASSTSGTTWDTQYF.

In its sample, this clonotype was seen many times. The V gene is TRBV29-1, the J gene TRBJ2-7, with TRBD1 matching over 9 bases. CDR1 is SQVTM, CDR2 ANQGSEA, per germline. The CDR3 totals 13 residues. V dropped 4 bases and J dropped 3; count of bases not matched to a gene: 4. The CDR3 bases are TGCAGCGTTGTTGACAGGGGGTTCTACGAGCAGTACTTC. This translates into CSVVDRGFYEQYF.

At least ten counts were recorded for this clonotype. CDR3 nucleotides: TGTGCCAGCAGATTCGGACCGATGGAGCAGTACTTC. Its protein product is CASRFGPMEQYF. The rearrangement joins TRBV12-3 or TRBV12-4 to TRBJ2-7; D unresolved. Deletions cut 6 bases from V and 7 bases from J, with 13 bases between. The CDR3 runs to 12 residues.

This clonotype has ten or more counts. The chain joins TRBV7-9 to TRBJ1-2, with D tentatively TRBD1 (5 bases). V was cut by 2 bases and J by 8 bases, with 15 bases left in between. CDR3 length equals 14 residues. Germline V CDR1 and CDR2: SEHNR, FQNEAQ (reference sequence). The CDR3 DNA is TGTGCCAGCAGCTTACTCCAAGGGGAACGGGGCTACACCTTC. It specifies CASSLLQGERGYTF.

This clonotype was seen a handful of times. CDR3 amino acids: CASSARVLAGVLHNEQFF. The DNA for the CDR3 is TGTGCCAGCAGCGCGCGCGTACTAGCGGGAGTACTGCACAATGAGCAGTTCTTC. The chain is built from TRBV7-8 and TRBJ2-1, with 11 positions matching TRBD2. The CDR3 extends over 18 amino acids. The germline gives CDR1 SGHVS, CDR2 FQNEAQ. V was pared by 5 bases and J by 5 bases, with 14 bases of the junction left unmatched.

The chain recombines TRBV4-1 with TRBJ1-1; the match to TRBD1 covers 9 bases. The CDR3 spans 18 residues. CDR1 and CDR2 (germline): MGHRA, YSYEKL. With V trimmed by 0 bases and J by 4 bases, 12 bases remained unmatched. CDR3 sequence reads: CASSQDLNRGLYSTEAFF. The CDR3 bases are TGCGCCAGCAGCCAAGACTTGAACAGGGGGCTTTATAGCACTGAAGCTTTCTTT.

The chain carries TRBV6-5 and TRBJ1-1, with TRBD1 identical over 7 bases. V dropped 0 bases and J dropped 1; count of bases not matched to a gene: 11. This CDR3 has 18 residues. In germline, CDR1 is MNHEY, CDR2 SVGAGI. CDR3 amino acids: CASSYSMGTGAWNTEAFF. In nucleotides, the CDR3 is TGTGCCAGCAGTTACTCGATGGGTACAGGGGCATGGAACACTGAAGCTTTCTTT.

A few counts support this clonotype. The J gene is TRBJ1-1, the V gene TRBV12-3 or TRBV12-4, with unresolved D. This CDR3 comprises 8 residues. Trimming took 5 bases from V and 11 from J, leaving 3 bases between them. The CDR3 DNA is TGTGCCAGCAGTGCCGCTTTCTTT. It codes for CASSAAFF.

This clonotype was seen more than once but under ten times. The chain has TRBV25-1 and TRBJ2-7, with 12 bases that match TRBD1. The CDR3 consists of 14 residues. V gave up 6 bases and J gave up 6 bases; unmatched junction bases: 6. Germline V gives CDR1 MGHDK, CDR2 SYGVNS. CDR3 sequence reads: CASSPQGQGAEQYF. The CDR3 bases are TGTGCCAGCAGCCCCCAGGGACAGGGGGCCGAGCAGTACTTC.

V usage is TRBV12-3 or TRBV12-4 and J usage is TRBJ2-1; 11 positions match TRBD2. The V segment lost 0 bases and the J segment 7 bases; nucleotides outside the gene matches: 11. The CDR3 is 18 amino acids. The CDR3, as DNA: TGTGCCAGCAGTTTAGCGCGGCTAGCGGGAGGAAAGGAAAATGAGCAGTTCTTC. This translates into CASSLARLAGGKENEQFF.

The chain has TRBV18 and TRBJ2-7; D call uncertain. Trimming left V 5 bases short and J 3 bases short, with 8 bases between. The CDR3 consists of 12 residues. From germline, CDR1 is KGHSH and CDR2 LQKENI. The CDR3 region has the DNA TGTGCCAGCTCAAGGGTCAACTACGAGCAGTACTTC. Translating it yields CASSRVNYEQYF.

This clonotype is medium-sized by share. The chain employs TRBV20-1 and TRBJ2-1; D gene uncertain. The germline V gene encodes CDR1 DFQATT and CDR2 SNEGSKA (reference sequence). The CDR3 totals 14 residues. The V gene lost 1 base and the J gene lost 0 bases, with 7 bases spanning the gap. The CDR3 sequence: CSARGRYSYNEQFF. The CDR3 DNA sequence: TGCAGTGCTAGAGGGCGGTACTCCTACAATGAGCAGTTCTTC.